The clone carrying this T cell receptor beta chain appeared a few times. This sample was taken from a study of T cell changes during pregnancy in multiple sclerosis. CDR1 is LGHNA, CDR2 YSLEER, per germline. The CDR3 has 16 residues. V gave up 0 bases and J gave up 4 bases, with 10 bases separating them. Clones were sequenced by immunoSEQ multiplex PCR, and TCRdb holds only the in-frame ones, with some missing. The table lists about 13,000 clones, about 90% of them singletons. The rearrangement joins TRBV4-3 to TRBJ2-6; perhaps TRBD2 as D (6 bases). The input for sequencing was CD8+ T cells from peripheral blood mononuclear cells, taken after pregnancy. The sequence derives from a female donor in good health, enrolled as a control in a pregnancy study. CDR3 bases: TGCGCCAGCAGCCAAGAGGGGGGAGCAGGGGCCAACGTCCTGACTTTC. Translating gives CASSQEGGAGANVLTF.